The T cell receptor beta chain under discussion was sequenced for a study of T-cell reconstitution after alpha-beta-depleted transplantation in children (dated by TCRdb to 2016 to 2017). Study-wide context: Using TCR repertoire profiling, the study followed T-cell immune reconstitution in a quantitative way in children after TCRalphabeta/CD19-depleted allogeneic hematopoietic cell transplantation. Paper-wide results and their limitations: In some patients, high TCRbeta diversity at day 60 was attributed to recipient T cells and intrathymic progenitors that had survived conditioning. About two months after transplant, the apparently early recovery of alphabetaT-cell counts reportedly depended on just several hundred clones that had expanded rapidly and came from non-depleted graft cells. Over the following months the frequencies of hyperexpanded clones went down, and after one year T-cell counts and TCRbeta diversity were mostly credited to newly produced T cells.

Reading the label with the study, this specimen's treatment or condition is: allogeneic hematopoietic cell transplantation with graft depleted of TCRalphabeta T cells and CD19 B cells. Transplant recipients were children who received TCRalphabeta/CD19-depleted allogeneic hematopoietic cell grafts. Library preparation employed PCR. Sequencing was performed on an Illumina HiSeq 2500. To normalize quantification of the TCRbeta repertoire, the TCR libraries were built with molecular barcoding that relied on unique molecular identifiers. TCRdb itself trimmed the public reads at Q25 with fastp, ran MiXCR and retained productive beta chains. Each CDR3 protein appears once, grouped with its most common genes and DNA. This sample is represented by about 1,000,000 distinct CDR3 sequences; about 30% of them were singletons. Over 25% of the sample rests with the top ten. This clonotype was seen a few times. Its antigen remains undetermined. There are no base qualities to consult, and no much larger clone falls within one base.

This specimen was PBMCs, mostly from graft donor cells, taken 360 days after TCRalphabeta/CD19-depleted stem cell transplant. The sequence came from a boy in the first two years of life who had a stem cell transplant for SCID, so the T cells may come from the graft donor.

The CDR3 reads as follows: CSVEEFGSTDTQYF. In nucleotide form, the sequence is TGCAGCGTTGAAGAGTTCGGAAGCACAGATACGCAGTATTTT. The V and J genes are TRBV29-1 and TRBJ2-3, with the D gene too uncertain to name. The CDR3 has 14 amino acids, counting the end cysteine and phenylalanine. CDR3 DNA is the only sequence kept; it has 42 bases, read in frame from the first base. The V and J ends are trimmed by 0 bases and 0 bases, leaving 7 bases between them. The germline V gene specifies SQVTM as CDR1 and ANQGSEA as CDR2.